These 14 T cell receptor beta chains originate from one sample sequenced in a study of blood T cell repertoires in COVID-19. The protocol was immunoSEQ multiplex PCR, while the TCRdb copy is restricted to in-frame clones and leaves out a portion. The sample includes 180,000 or so clones, around 82% of them seen just once. Sequenced: PBMCs or T cells enriched from blood (not recorded which). Every receptor here comes from a man between 40 and 49 years old who had recovered from COVID-19.

This clone appeared a single time. This rearrangement joins TRBV5-8 to TRBJ1-5; a weak D match, TRBD1 (5 bases). This CDR3 is 16 amino acids long. Germline V gives CDR1 SGHTS, CDR2 YDEGEE. Trimming took off 4 bases at V and 7 bases at J, with 21 bases between the two ends. The chain's CDR3 is CASSPQPTGIWQPQHF. The CDR3 bases are TGTGCCAGCAGCCCGCAACCCACAGGAATTTGGCAGCCCCAGCATTTT.

The V gene is TRBV4-1, the J gene TRBJ1-6, with TRBD1 matching 8 bases. Germline values: CDR1 MGHRA, CDR2 YSYEKL. The CDR3 extends over 17 amino acids. Trimming took 6 bases from V and 5 from J; bases not matched to a gene: 12. Written as DNA, the CDR3 is TGCGCCAGCAGTCCGTCCAGGGGGCGTGGGAATAATTCACCCCTCCACTTT. Protein sequence: CASSPSRGRGNNSPLHF.

Comment on this clone: The sample holds other DNA sequences that translate to the same CDR3. The rearrangement links TRBV7-9 to TRBJ1-3, with D tentatively TRBD1 (6 bases). CDR3 length equals 16 residues. Germline CDR1 SEHNR, CDR2 FQNEAQ (reference sequence). V was shortened by 2 bases and J by 1 base, with 12 bases between the two germline ends. CDR3 sequence: CASSLLETGSGNTIYF. The CDR3 DNA is TGTGCCAGCAGCTTATTAGAGACAGGATCTGGAAACACCATATATTTT.

The CDR3 DNA follows: TGCGCCAGCAGCTTGGTCGGCGGGGAAACTAACTATGGCTACACCTTC. Residues: CASSLVGGETNYGYTF. The genes are TRBV5-1 and TRBJ1-2; D call uncertain. The germline CDR1 and CDR2 sequences are SGHRS and YFSETQ. Trimming took off 0 bases at V and 0 bases at J, with 12 bases between the two ends. This CDR3 has 16 residues.

The rearrangement uses TRBV7-9 and TRBJ1-3; 8 nucleotides align to TRBD1. CDR1 is SEHNR and CDR2 is FQNEAQ in the germline V gene (reference sequence). Trimming took 0 bases from V and 4 from J; bases not matched to a gene: 14. The CDR3 sequence is 19 residues long. The CDR3 spells CASSLAALKQGARGNTIYF. The CDR3 nucleotides are TGTGCCAGCAGCTTAGCGGCTCTTAAGCAGGGGGCGCGGGGAAACACCATATATTTT.

The chain carries TRBV19 and TRBJ1-4; 11 positions agree with TRBD1. This CDR3 has 15 amino acids. The V segment lost 2 bases and the J segment 8 bases; nucleotides outside the gene matches: 4. Germline lookup yields CDR1 LNHDA and CDR2 SQIVND (reference sequence). CDR3 protein: CASSILDRGREKLFF. The CDR3 bases are TGTGCCAGTAGTATACTGGACAGGGGGCGCGAAAAACTGTTTTTT.

This rearrangement joins TRBV6-1 to TRBJ1-1; weak D call: TRBD1 (6 bases). The germline gives CDR1 MNHNS, CDR2 SASEGT. This CDR3 comprises 16 residues. V was clipped by 2 bases and J by 6 bases, with 19 bases between them. CDR3 residues: CASSEMDPRGAPEAFF. CDR3 coding DNA: TGTGCCAGCAGTGAAATGGATCCTCGGGGGGCACCTGAAGCTTTCTTT.

At least ten counts were recorded for this clone. The chain is built from TRBV7-8 and TRBJ1-6, with D uncertain. Per the germline V gene, CDR1 is SGHVS and CDR2 is FQNEAQ. The V end was cut by 8 bases, the J end by 7 bases, with 6 bases between. The CDR3 runs to 11 residues. The CDR3 reads CASGPNSPLHF. The DNA for the CDR3 is TGTGCCAGCGGGCCCAATTCACCCCTCCACTTT.

The chain employs TRBV5-5 and TRBJ2-3; D may be TRBD2 (6 bases). This CDR3 region has 14 residues. The V and J ends lost 4 bases and 5 bases respectively, with 14 bases between them. Germline CDR1 and CDR2: SGHKS and YYEKEE (reference sequence). DNA of the CDR3: TGTGCCAGCAGCGGCGGGACTCAGGGAGATACGCAGTATTTT. This encodes CASSGGTQGDTQYF.

The rearrangement links TRBV28 to TRBJ2-7; D is possibly TRBD1 (6 bases). The V end was cut by 5 bases, the J end by 5 bases, with 19 bases between. There are 15 residues in the CDR3. Germline CDR1 MDHEN, CDR2 SYDVKM. The CDR3 region has the DNA TGTGCCAGCAGTCCGGGACACCTCACCGGAGACGAGCAGTACTTC. Translated: CASSPGHLTGDEQYF.

The V call is TRBV5-1, the J call TRBJ2-4; the match to TRBD2 covers 11 bases. Germline CDR1 reads SGHRS; CDR2 reads YFSETQ. The V gene end was trimmed by 5 bases and the J gene end by 8 bases; junction bases not matched to a gene: 6. The CDR3 has 14 amino acids. The CDR3 nucleotides are TGCGCCAGCAGTAGTACTAGCGGGGGTGACATTCAGTACTTC. Protein sequence: CASSSTSGGDIQYF.

A single count supports this clone. The chain is built from TRBV5-1 and TRBJ2-3; TRBD1 aligns across 9 bases. V lost 1 base, J lost 3 bases, and 6 bases stayed unmatched. This CDR3 contains 16 residues. Looked up from germline, CDR1 is SGHRS and CDR2 is YFSETQ. The CDR3 DNA follows: TGCGCCAGCAGCTTGAGAGACAGGGGGAAGACAGATACGCAGTATTTT. Its protein product is CASSLRDRGKTDTQYF.

This clone was seen a few times. The rearrangement links TRBV28 to TRBJ1-2, with D perhaps TRBD1 (6 bases). Germline CDR1 is MDHEN and CDR2 is SYDVKM. The CDR3 extends over 13 amino acids. V shed 4 bases and J shed 2 bases, with 8 bases lying between them. The CDR3 DNA is TGTGCCAGCAGTTGGACAGTCAACTATGGCTACACCTTC. This encodes CASSWTVNYGYTF.

The chain carries TRBV11-3 and TRBJ1-5; perhaps TRBD1 as D (6 bases). The CDR3 has 15 amino acids. The V gene lost 2 bases and the J gene lost 3 bases, with 11 bases spanning the gap. Germline V CDR1 and CDR2: SGHNT, YENEEA. This chain's CDR3 is CASSLIGQPNQPQHF. In DNA form, the CDR3 reads TGTGCCAGCAGCTTAATTGGACAGCCCAATCAGCCCCAGCATTTT.